This T cell receptor beta chain was observed in a study of T-cell reconstitution after alpha-beta-depleted transplantation in children. Unique molecular identifiers were used in preparing the TCRbeta library. TCRdb called the PCR reads again in MiXCR, with one record for every CDR3 protein. The sample comprises about 870,000 distinct CDR3 sequences, around 17% of which are singletons, and approximately 5% rests with the top ten. Germline V gene lookup returns CDR1 SGHAT and CDR2 FQNNGV. Trimming at V came to 2 bases and at J to 7 bases, leaving 4 bases not matched to a gene. The length of the CDR3 is 15 residues. This clonotype was seen just once.

The rearrangement joins TRBV11-2 to TRBJ2-3; TRBD2 agrees at 12 bases. This specimen consisted of PBMCs, mostly from graft donor cells, obtained 360 days after TCRalphabeta/CD19-depleted stem cell transplant. The receptor was derived from a male patient aged 10-17 years who had a stem cell transplant for acute lymphoblastic leukemia, so the T cells may come from the graft donor. In DNA, the CDR3 is TGTGCCAGCAGCTTACAACTAGCGGGAGGAAATACGCAGTATTTT. Translated, it gives CASSLQLAGGNTQYF. The full variable domain, with the rest looked up from reference TRBV11-2 and TRBJ2-3, is EAGVAQSPRYKIIEKRQSVAFWCNPISGHATLYWYQQILGQGPKLLIQFQNNGVVDDSQLPKDRFSAERLKGVDSTLKIQPAKLEDSAVYLCASSLQLAGGNTQYFGPGTRLTVL.